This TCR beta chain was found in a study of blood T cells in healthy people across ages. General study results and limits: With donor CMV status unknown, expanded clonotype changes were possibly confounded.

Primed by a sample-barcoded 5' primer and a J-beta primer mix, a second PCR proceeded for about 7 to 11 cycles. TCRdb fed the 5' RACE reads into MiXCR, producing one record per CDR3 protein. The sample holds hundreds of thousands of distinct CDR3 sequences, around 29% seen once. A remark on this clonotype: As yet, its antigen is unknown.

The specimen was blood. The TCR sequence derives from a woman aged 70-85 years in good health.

CDR3 protein: CASSSSGTESYEQYF. The CDR3, as DNA: TGTGCCAGCAGTTCCTCCGGGACGGAATCCTACGAGCAGTACTTC. The rearrangement links TRBV28 to TRBJ2-7, with D tentatively TRBD1 or TRBD2 (5 bases each). The germline V gene encodes CDR1 MDHEN and CDR2 SYDVKM. Trimming cost V 4 bases and J 1 base, with 14 bases left between them. The CDR3 runs to 15 residues.